The rows below give T cell receptor beta chains drawn from one sample of a study of shared clonotypes between healthy human individuals. The protocol was immunoSEQ multiplex PCR, while the TCRdb copy is restricted to in-frame clones and leaves out a portion. The sample shows roughly 2,000,000 clones, just under 95% of them seen only once. Material for sequencing was naive CD8+ T cells from PBMCs. The origin of the receptors is a man younger than 35 in good health. Some clones in this sample may be carry-over from other donors' samples. CDR3s include the opening cysteine and the closing phenylalanine or tryptophan. D genes are given only for firm matches. Clone size appears in some rows only: once, few, many, or a class for an expanded clone.

TRBV27	13	TRBJ2-7	NA	once	CATRANFAYEQYF	TGTGCCACCAGGGCCAACTTTGCCTACGAGCAGTACTTC
TRBV10-3	16	TRBJ1-2	TRBD1	NA	CAISESRTGGAQGYTF	TGTGCCATCAGTGAGTCACGGACAGGGGGCGCGCAGGGCTACACCTTC
TRBV11-2	15	TRBJ2-7	NA	NA	CASSLGGLIPYEQYF	TGTGCCAGCAGCTTAGGCGGACTCATCCCCTACGAGCAGTACTTC
TRBV4-2	17	TRBJ1-1	NA	NA	CASSRPWGGESNTEAFF	TGTGCCAGCAGCCGCCCCTGGGGGGGCGAGTCGAACACTGAAGCTTTCTTT
TRBV19	22	TRBJ2-7	TRBD2	NA	CASSIWALSDSPSGLYSYEQYF	TGTGCCAGTAGTATATGGGCTCTTTCCGACAGCCCTAGCGGGCTGTACTCCTACGAGCAGTACTTC
TRBV27	13	TRBJ1-4	NA	NA	CASTFREGEKLFF	TGTGCCAGCACCTTCAGGGAGGGTGAAAAACTGTTTTTT
TRBV5-1	15	TRBJ2-1	NA	NA	CASRLEPSSYNEQFF	TGCGCCAGCCGGCTGGAACCGAGCTCCTACAATGAGCAGTTCTTC
TRBV10-3	14	TRBJ2-2	NA	NA	CAITHQENTGELFF	TGTGCCATCACTCATCAGGAGAACACCGGGGAGCTGTTTTTT
TRBV6-1	13	TRBJ2-7	NA	NA	CASMGPDSYEQYF	TGTGCCAGCATGGGGCCGGACTCCTACGAGCAGTACTTC
TRBV4-1	17	TRBJ2-7	NA	NA	CASSLGEGLGIPYEQYF	TGCGCCAGCAGCCTAGGGGAAGGTTTGGGGATCCCCTACGAGCAGTACTTC
TRBV5-1	15	TRBJ1-1	NA	once	CASSLAGPGSYEAFF	TGCGCCAGCAGCTTGGCCGGGCCAGGGAGCTATGAAGCTTTCTTT
TRBV28	14	TRBJ2-7	TRBD2	NA	CASRTGTSGIEQYF	TGTGCCAGCAGAACCGGGACTAGCGGCATCGAGCAGTACTTC
TRBV5-6	13	TRBJ2-7	NA	NA	CASSFGESYEQYF	TGTGCCAGCAGCTTCGGAGAATCCTACGAGCAGTACTTC
TRBV6-1	15	TRBJ2-7	TRBD2	NA	CASSSREGPSYEQYF	TGTGCCAGCAGTTCTAGGGAGGGGCCCTCCTACGAGCAGTACTTC
TRBV10-3	17	TRBJ1-2	NA	NA	CAISEYILGSKTDGYTF	TGTGCCATCAGTGAGTACATTTTAGGGAGCAAAACTGATGGCTACACCTTC
TRBV9	13	TRBJ2-7	NA	NA	CASSVTPSYEQYF	TGTGCCAGCAGCGTAACGCCTTCCTACGAGCAGTACTTC
TRBV7-3	16	TRBJ1-5	NA	NA	CASSSAQSGGNQPQHF	TGTGCCAGCAGCTCCGCCCAGTCAGGGGGCAATCAGCCCCAGCATTTT
TRBV5-5	13	TRBJ2-2	NA	NA	CASSPQWSGELFF	TGTGCCAGCAGCCCACAGTGGTCCGGGGAGCTGTTTTTT
TRBV30	12	TRBJ2-2	NA	NA	CAWRGNTGELFF	TGTGCCTGGAGAGGAAACACCGGGGAGCTGTTTTTT
TRBV28	17	TRBJ2-2	TRBD2	once	CASSLVPGTITTGELFF	TGTGCCAGCAGTTTAGTTCCAGGGACTATAACCACCGGGGAGCTGTTTTTT
TRBV5-1	15	TRBJ2-1	NA	NA	CASSLESGSYNEQFF	TGCGCCAGCAGCTTGGAAAGCGGATCCTACAATGAGCAGTTCTTC
TRBV19	13	TRBJ1-1	NA	NA	CASSSPGHREAFF	TGTGCCAGTAGTAGCCCGGGACACCGTGAAGCTTTCTTT
TRBV7-9	17	TRBJ2-7	TRBD1	NA	CASSGFRGRTGNYEQYF	TGTGCCAGCAGCGGATTCCGAGGTCGGACAGGGAACTACGAGCAGTACTTC